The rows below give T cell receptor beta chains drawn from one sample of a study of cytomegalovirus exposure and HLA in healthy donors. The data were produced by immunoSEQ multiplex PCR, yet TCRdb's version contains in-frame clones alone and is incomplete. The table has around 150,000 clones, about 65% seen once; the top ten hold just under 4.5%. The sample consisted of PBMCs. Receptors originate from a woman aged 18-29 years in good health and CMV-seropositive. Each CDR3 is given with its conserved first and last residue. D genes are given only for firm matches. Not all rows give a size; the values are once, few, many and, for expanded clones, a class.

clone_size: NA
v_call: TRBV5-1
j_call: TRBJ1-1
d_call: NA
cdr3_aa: CASSLAAGVYTEAFF
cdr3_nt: TGCGCCAGCAGCTTGGCCGCAGGGGTCTACACTGAAGCTTTCTTT

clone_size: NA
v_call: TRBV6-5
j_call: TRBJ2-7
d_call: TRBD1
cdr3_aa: CASSYSWTGASYEQYF
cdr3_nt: TGTGCCAGCAGTTACTCTTGGACAGGGGCTTCCTACGAGCAGTACTTC

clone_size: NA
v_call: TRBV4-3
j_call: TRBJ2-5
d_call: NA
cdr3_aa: CASSQVQGETQYF
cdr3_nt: TGCGCCAGCAGCCAAGTACAGGGAGAGACCCAGTACTTC

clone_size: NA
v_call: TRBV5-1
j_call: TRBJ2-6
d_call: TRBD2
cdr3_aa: CASSHGGGSGANVLTF
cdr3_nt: TGCGCCAGCAGCCACGGGGGGGGGTCTGGGGCCAACGTCCTGACTTTC

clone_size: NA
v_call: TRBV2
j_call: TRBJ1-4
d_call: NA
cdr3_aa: CASNKGGLEKLFF
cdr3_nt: TGTGCCAGCAATAAAGGCGGGCTTGAAAAACTGTTTTTT

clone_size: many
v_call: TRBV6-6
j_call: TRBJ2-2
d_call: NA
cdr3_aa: CASRGPEDTGELFF
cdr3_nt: TGTGCCAGCAGGGGGCCAGAGGACACCGGGGAGCTGTTTTTT

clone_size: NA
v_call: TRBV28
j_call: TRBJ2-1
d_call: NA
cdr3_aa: CASSMTYNEQFF
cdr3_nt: TGTGCCAGCAGTATGACTTACAATGAGCAGTTCTTC

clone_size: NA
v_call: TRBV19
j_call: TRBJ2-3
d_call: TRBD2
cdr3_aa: CASSPAGGPYTQYF
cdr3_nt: TGTGCCAGTAGTCCTGCGGGGGGGCCCTATACGCAGTATTTT

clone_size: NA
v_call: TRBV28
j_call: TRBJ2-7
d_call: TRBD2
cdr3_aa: CASSSPAGDLAGGRSFFFYEQYF
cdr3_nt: TGTGCCAGCAGTTCCCCGGCGGGTGATCTAGCGGGAGGCCGGAGCTTCTTTTTCTACGAGCAGTACTTC

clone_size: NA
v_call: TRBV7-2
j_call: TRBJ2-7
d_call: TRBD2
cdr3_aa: CASSLTWTSGKYEQYF
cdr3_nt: TGTGCCAGCAGCTTAACTTGGACTAGCGGAAAATACGAGCAGTACTTC

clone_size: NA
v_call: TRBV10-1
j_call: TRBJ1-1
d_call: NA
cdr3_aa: CASSEGGSGVNTEAFF
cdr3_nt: TGCGCCAGCAGTGAAGGAGGGTCCGGGGTGAACACTGAAGCTTTCTTT

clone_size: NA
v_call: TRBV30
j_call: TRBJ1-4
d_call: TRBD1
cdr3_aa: CAWGTGPNEKLFF
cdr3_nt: TGTGCCTGGGGGACAGGGCCGAATGAAAAACTGTTTTTT

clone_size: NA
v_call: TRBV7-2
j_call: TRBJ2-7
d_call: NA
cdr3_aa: CASSRLSYEQYF
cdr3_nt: TGTGCCAGCAGCCGACTTAGCTACGAGCAGTACTTC

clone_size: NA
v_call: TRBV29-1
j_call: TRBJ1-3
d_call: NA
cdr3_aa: CSVSPSGNTIYF
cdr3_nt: TGCAGCGTCTCTCCGTCGGGAAACACCATATATTTT

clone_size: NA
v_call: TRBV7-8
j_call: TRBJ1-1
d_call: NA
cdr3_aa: CASSPRWVEGPTEAFF
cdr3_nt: TGTGCCAGCAGCCCCAGGTGGGTCGAGGGCCCCACTGAAGCTTTCTTT

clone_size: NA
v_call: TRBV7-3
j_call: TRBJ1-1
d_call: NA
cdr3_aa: CASSPSPGPGKPMNTEAFF
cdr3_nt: TGTGCCAGCAGCCCATCCCCAGGTCCGGGAAAACCCATGAACACTGAAGCTTTCTTT

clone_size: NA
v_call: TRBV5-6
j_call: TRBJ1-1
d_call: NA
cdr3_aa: CASSGTGRTEAFF
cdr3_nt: TGTGCCAGCAGCGGTACAGGGCGGACTGAAGCTTTCTTT

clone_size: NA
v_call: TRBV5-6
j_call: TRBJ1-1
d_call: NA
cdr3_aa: CASRPQGNTEAFF
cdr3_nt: TGTGCCAGCAGGCCTCAGGGAAACACTGAAGCTTTCTTT

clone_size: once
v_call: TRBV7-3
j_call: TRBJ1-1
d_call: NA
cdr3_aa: CASSLMSGTLTEAFF
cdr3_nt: TGTGCCAGCAGCTTAATGAGCGGCACGCTCACTGAAGCTTTCTTT

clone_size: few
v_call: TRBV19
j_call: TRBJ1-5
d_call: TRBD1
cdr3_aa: CASSTPRGFSNQPQHF
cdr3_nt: TGTGCCAGTAGTACTCCCAGGGGGTTTAGCAATCAGCCCCAGCATTTT

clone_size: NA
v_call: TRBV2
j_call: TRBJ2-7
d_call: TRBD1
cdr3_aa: CASRLGTGAYEQYF
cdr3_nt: TGTGCCAGCAGACTGGGGACAGGGGCCTACGAGCAGTACTTC

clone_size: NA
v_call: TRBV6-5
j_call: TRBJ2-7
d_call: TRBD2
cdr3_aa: CASSNRGTSRIEQYF
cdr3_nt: TGTGCCAGCAGTAACCGTGGGACTAGTAGGATCGAGCAGTACTTC

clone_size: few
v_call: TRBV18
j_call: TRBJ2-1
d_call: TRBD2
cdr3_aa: CASSPSGTSKTPQFF
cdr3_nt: TGTGCCAGCTCACCATCCGGGACTAGCAAAACCCCCCAGTTCTTC

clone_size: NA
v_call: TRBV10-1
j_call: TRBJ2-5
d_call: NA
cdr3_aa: CARNRGSETQYF
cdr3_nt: TGCGCCAGAAATCGGGGGAGTGAGACCCAGTACTTC

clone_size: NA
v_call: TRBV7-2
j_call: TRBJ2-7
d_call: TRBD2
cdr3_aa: CAGSLGTSGSEQYF
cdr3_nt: TGTGCCGGCAGCTTAGGGACTAGCGGGAGCGAGCAGTACTTC

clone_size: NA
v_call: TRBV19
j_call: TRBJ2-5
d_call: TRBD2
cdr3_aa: CASSIQISGRWRGETQYF
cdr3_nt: TGTGCCAGTAGTATTCAGATTAGCGGGAGGTGGCGAGGAGAGACCCAGTACTTC

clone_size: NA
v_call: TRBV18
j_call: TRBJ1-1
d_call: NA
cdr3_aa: CASSSNQGRGMNTEAFF
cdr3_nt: TGTGCCAGCTCGTCTAATCAGGGAAGGGGCATGAACACTGAAGCTTTCTTT

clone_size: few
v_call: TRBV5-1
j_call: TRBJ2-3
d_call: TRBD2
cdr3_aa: CASSLRPSGDGTDTQYF
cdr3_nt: TGCGCCAGCAGCTTACGGCCTAGCGGGGACGGGACAGATACGCAGTATTTT